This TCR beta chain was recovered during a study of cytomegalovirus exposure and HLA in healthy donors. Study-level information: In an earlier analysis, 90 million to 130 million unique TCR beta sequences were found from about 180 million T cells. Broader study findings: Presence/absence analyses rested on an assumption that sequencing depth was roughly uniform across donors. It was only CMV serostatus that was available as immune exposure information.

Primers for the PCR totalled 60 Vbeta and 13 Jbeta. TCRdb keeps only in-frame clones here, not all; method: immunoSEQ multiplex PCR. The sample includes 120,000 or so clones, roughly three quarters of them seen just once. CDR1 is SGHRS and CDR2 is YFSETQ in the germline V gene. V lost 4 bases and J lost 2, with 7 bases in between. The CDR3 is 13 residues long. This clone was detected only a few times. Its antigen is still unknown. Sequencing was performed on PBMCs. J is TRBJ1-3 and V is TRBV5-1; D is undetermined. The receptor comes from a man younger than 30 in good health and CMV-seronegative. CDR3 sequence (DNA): TGCGCCAGCAGCCAACAGACTGGAAACACCATATATTTT. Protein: CASSQQTGNTIYF.